One and the same sample provided the 5 T cell receptor beta chains below, sequenced in a study of T cell responses to AZD1222 COVID-19 vaccine. Assay: immunoSEQ multiplex PCR; the TCRdb copy retains only in-frame clones and omits some. The table shows approximately 180,000 clones, with 85% to 95% occurring only once. Sample: peripheral blood, taken 28 days after the second dose of the MenACWY control vaccine. The receptors come from an adult who received the MenACWY meningococcal vaccine as a control.

V usage is TRBV6-4 and J usage is TRBJ2-1; maybe TRBD2 (6 bases). The CDR3 has 14 amino acids. V lost 5 bases and J 5 bases, leaving 13 bases between the germline ends. Germline values: CDR1 MRHNA, CDR2 SNTAGT. The CDR3 DNA is TGTGCCAGCAGTCCATACGGGGGAAACAATGAGCAGTTCTTC. This translates into CASSPYGGNNEQFF.

V and J are TRBV30 and TRBJ1-1; 7 nucleotides match TRBD1. The CDR3 is made up of 12 amino acids. With V trimmed by 2 bases and J by 4 bases, 1 base remained unmatched. CDR1 and CDR2 (germline): GTSNPN, SVGIG (reference sequence). DNA for the CDR3: TGTGCCTGGAGTAGGGACAGCACTGAAGCTTTCTTT. It encodes CAWSRDSTEAFF.

J is TRBJ1-4 and V is TRBV9; D call uncertain. CDR1 and CDR2 from the germline V gene are SGDLS and YYNGEE. This CDR3 region has 16 residues. Trimming removed 3 bases at V and 5 bases at J, with 17 bases between. The CDR3 DNA reads TGTGCCAGCAGCGGCCCAGTCGGGCCAGCGAATGAAAAACTGTTTTTT. Its protein is CASSGPVGPANEKLFF.

The V gene is TRBV6-2 or TRBV6-3, the J gene TRBJ1-1; no firm D call. Germline V lookup: CDR1 MNHEY, CDR2 SVGEGT. CDR3 length equals 13 residues. V was pared by 2 bases and J by 5 bases, with 9 bases between. The chain's CDR3 is CASSYTEGTEAFF. CDR3 in DNA: TGTGCCAGCAGTTACACCGAAGGGACTGAAGCTTTCTTT.

The J gene is TRBJ2-7, the V gene TRBV7-9, with a tentative D call TRBD2 (5 bases). Germline V lookup: CDR1 SEHNR, CDR2 FQNEAQ (reference sequence). The V end lost 1 base, the J end lost 8 bases, and 15 bases lay between the germline ends. The CDR3 runs 14 residues. For the CDR3, the DNA is TGTGCCAGCAGCTTAGGGGAGAACTGGTTCCAGCAGTACTTC. It encodes CASSLGENWFQQYF.